The sequence of this T cell receptor (beta chain) was determined in a study of T cells in Graves' hyperthyroidism and ophthalmopathy. Germline CDR1 and CDR2: GTSNPN and SVGIG (reference sequence). Deletions cut 3 bases from V and 2 bases from J, with 10 bases between. The CDR3 runs 13 residues. The investigators amplified TCR beta CDR3 regions from RNA transcripts. The HTBI primer set served for first-round RT-PCR of the TCR CDR3. TCRdb redid the calling of the multiplex PCR reads with MiXCR, one entry per CDR3 protein. The table shows 500,000 to 650,000 distinct CDR3 sequences, with roughly 15% occurring only once. This clonotype was observed at least ten times.

The V and J genes are TRBV30 and TRBJ1-2; no clear D. Material: blood. This TCR was recovered from a woman under 30 with Graves' ophthalmopathy. CDR3 sequence (DNA): TGTGCCTGGAGAGGCGGGGAGAACTATGGCTACACCTTC. It specifies CAWRGGENYGYTF.